One and the same sample provided the 27 T cell receptor beta chains below, sequenced in a study of T cell responses to AZD1222 COVID-19 vaccine. Measured with immunoSEQ multiplex PCR; TCRdb has only the in-frame clones, and not every one. The sample lists about 120,000 clones, roughly 90% seen once, with approximately 8.4% in the top ten. Sample: peripheral blood, taken on day 0 of AZD1222 vaccination. The receptors stem from an adult in good health.

This chain connects TRBV18 to TRBJ1-2, with TRBD1 identical over 9 bases. Per the germline V gene, CDR1 is KGHSH and CDR2 is LQKENI. V trimming: 3 bases; J trimming: 2 bases; junction bases outside the gene matches: 4. CDR3 length equals 15 residues. The CDR3 loop is CASSPGTGQNYGYTF. The CDR3, as DNA: TGTGCCAGCTCACCTGGGACAGGGCAGAACTATGGCTACACCTTC.

The chain recombines TRBV25-1 with TRBJ1-1; no firm D call. The CDR3 length is 15 residues. Germline values: CDR1 MGHDK, CDR2 SYGVNS. V was cut by 1 base and J by 0 bases, with 9 bases left in between. The CDR3 region is CASSELVGLNTEAFF. Written as DNA, the CDR3 is TGTGCCAGCAGTGAATTGGTGGGCTTGAACACTGAAGCTTTCTTT. The whole variable domain, remainder taken from reference TRBV25-1 and TRBJ1-1, is EADIYQTPRYLVIGTGKKITLECSQTMGHDKMYWYQQDPGMELHLIHYSYGVNSTEKGDLSSESTVSRIRTEHFPLTLESARPSHTSQYLCASSELVGLNTEAFFGQGTRLTVV.

This sequence joins TRBV18 and TRBJ1-2; 9 bases fit TRBD1. Germline-derived CDR1 and CDR2 are KGHSH and LQKENI. The CDR3 has 15 residues. The V gene end was trimmed by 1 base and the J gene end by 8 bases; junction bases not matched to a gene: 8. The CDR3 DNA reads TGTGCCAGCTCACCACTTTCGGACAGGGGTGACGGCTACACCTTC. It encodes CASSPLSDRGDGYTF.

This chain connects TRBV2 to TRBJ2-3; 7 nucleotides agree with TRBD1. Trimming cost V 5 bases and J 0 bases; bases outside gene matches: 5. In germline, CDR1 is SNHLY, CDR2 FYNNEI. The CDR3 has 15 residues. The CDR3 reads CASSRDSSSTDTQYF. CDR3 nucleotides: TGTGCCAGCAGTCGGGACAGTTCTAGCACAGATACGCAGTATTTT.

The chain uses TRBV18 and TRBJ2-1, with TRBD2 as a possible D gene (5 bases). Germline CDR1 KGHSH, CDR2 LQKENI. V lost 0 bases to trimming and J lost 8 bases, with 17 bases between them. The CDR3 totals 16 residues. The CDR3 spells CASSPPTRSVEDEQFF. In nucleotides, the CDR3 is TGTGCCAGCTCACCACCCACTAGAAGCGTGGAAGATGAGCAGTTCTTC.

V and J are TRBV10-3 and TRBJ2-7; D unclear. From germline, CDR1 is ENHRY and CDR2 SYGVKD. The V and J ends lost 4 bases and 0 bases respectively, with 10 bases between them. The CDR3 sequence is 14 residues long. The chain's CDR3 is CAISGVAGSYEQYF. The CDR3 nucleotides read TGTGCCATCAGTGGGGTAGCAGGCTCCTACGAGCAGTACTTC.

The chain uses TRBV3-1 (or the pseudogene TRBV3-2) and TRBJ1-3; D remains ambiguous. There are 14 residues in the CDR3. Per the germline V gene, CDR1 is LGHDT and CDR2 is YNNKEL (reference sequence). V lost 4 bases and J lost 3, with 10 bases in between. CDR3 loop: CASSLDLIGNTIYF. The CDR3 bases are TGTGCCAGCAGCCTAGATTTGATTGGAAACACCATATATTTT.

The V and J genes are TRBV18 and TRBJ2-7, with D hard to call. V was trimmed by 0 bases and J by 8 bases, leaving 11 bases between them. CDR1 KGHSH and CDR2 LQKENI come from the germline V gene. The CDR3 consists of 13 residues. CDR3 region: CASSPPSFGQQYF. The CDR3 DNA sequence: TGTGCCAGCTCACCACCATCCTTCGGACAGCAGTACTTC.

This sequence joins TRBV7-9 and TRBJ2-3; 7 bases map to TRBD2. V was pared by 1 base and J by 0 bases, with 4 bases of the junction left unmatched. The CDR3 is 16 residues long. CDR1 is SEHNR and CDR2 is FQNEAQ in the germline V gene (reference sequence). The CDR3 nucleotides are TGTGCCAGCAGCTTAGGACTTAGCGGGAGCACAGATACGCAGTATTTT. Protein product: CASSLGLSGSTDTQYF. The full variable domain, rest sourced from reference TRBV7-9 and TRBJ2-3, is DTGVSQNPRHKITKRGQNVTFRCDPISEHNRLYWYRQTLGQGPEFLTYFQNEAQLEKSRLLSDRFSAERPKGSFSTLEIQRTEQGDSAMYLCASSLGLSGSTDTQYFGPGTRLTVL.

This chain joins TRBV6-5 and TRBJ2-2; 7 positions agree with TRBD1. V lost 7 bases to trimming and J lost 5 bases; unmatched junction nucleotides: 7. Germline V gene data show CDR1 as MNHEY and CDR2 as SVGAGI. The CDR3 covers 14 residues. The chain's CDR3 is CASTTGTVTGELFF. The CDR3 bases are TGTGCCAGCACAACCGGGACAGTAACCGGGGAGCTGTTTTTT.

This chain uses TRBV6-6 with TRBJ1-2; 8 bases map to TRBD1. The CDR3 is made up of 14 amino acids. CDR1 MNHNY and CDR2 SVGAGI come from the germline V gene (reference sequence). V was clipped by 2 bases and J by 4 bases; unmatched bases: 3. CDR3 residues: CASSYGTGGYGYTF. The CDR3 DNA reads TGTGCCAGCAGTTACGGTACAGGGGGCTATGGCTACACCTTC.

The genes are TRBV20-1 and TRBJ2-5; TRBD1 aligns across 9 bases. Germline-derived CDR1 and CDR2 are DFQATT and SNEGSKA (reference sequence). J lost 3 bases, V lost 3 bases, and 5 bases had no gene match. The CDR3 is 14 residues long. CDR3 region: CSASDRGGEETQYF. The CDR3 nucleotides read TGCAGTGCTAGTGACAGGGGGGGAGAAGAGACCCAGTACTTC.

The chain uses TRBV5-1 and TRBJ1-4; TRBD1 is a possible D gene (5 bases). Per the germline V gene, CDR1 is SGHRS and CDR2 is YFSETQ. The length of the CDR3 is 14 residues. Trimming cost V 0 bases and J 4 bases, with 7 bases left between them. The CDR3 spells CASSLAGINEKLFF. CDR3 DNA: TGCGCCAGCAGCTTGGCAGGGATTAATGAAAAACTGTTTTTT.

The V and J genes are TRBV27 and TRBJ1-5, with D possibly TRBD1 on 5 matching bases. The germline gives CDR1 MNHEY, CDR2 SMNVEV (reference sequence). The V gene lost 5 bases and the J gene lost 7 bases, with 18 bases spanning the gap. The CDR3 runs 15 residues. The CDR3 region has the DNA TGTGCCAGCAGTCCCGGGGCAGGGAGTGGACAGCCCCAGCATTTT. This sequence encodes CASSPGAGSGQPQHF.

This chain joins TRBV28 and TRBJ2-5; D is uncertain. The CDR3 covers 13 residues. V was cut by 6 bases and J by 5 bases, with 13 bases left in between. Germline CDR1 and CDR2: MDHEN and SYDVKM. For the CDR3, the DNA is TGTGCCAGCAGCACTTCCTATGGCGAGACCCAGTACTTC. Its protein is CASSTSYGETQYF.

The chain recombines TRBV19 with TRBJ1-5; D is unclear. CDR3 length equals 18 residues. Germline lookup yields CDR1 LNHDA and CDR2 SQIVND (reference sequence). V dropped 7 bases and J dropped 0 bases, with 22 bases sitting between them. The CDR3 protein is CASTPEGSRLYSNQPQHF. The CDR3 coding sequence is TGTGCCAGTACCCCGGAAGGCAGCAGGCTCTATAGCAATCAGCCCCAGCATTTT.

J is TRBJ1-6 and V is TRBV19; possibly TRBD1 for D (5 bases). CDR1 and CDR2 (germline): LNHDA, SQIVND (reference sequence). The germline V and J ends were trimmed by 3 bases and 8 bases, with 17 bases remaining between them. The CDR3 is 16 amino acids. CDR3 coding DNA: TGTGCCAGTAGTATTCAGGGCGGACTGAGGGATTCACCCCTCCACTTT. Its protein product is CASSIQGGLRDSPLHF.

The rearrangement uses TRBV7-9 and TRBJ1-5, with D possibly matching TRBD1 (6 bases). Germline CDR1 SEHNR, CDR2 FQNEAQ (reference sequence). The CDR3 is made up of 17 amino acids. Trimming stripped 2 bases from V and 3 bases from J, with 17 bases between. The CDR3 region is CASSLTGLRGFNQPQHF. Here the CDR3 DNA reads TGTGCCAGCAGCTTAACTGGGTTAAGGGGGTTCAATCAGCCCCAGCATTTT.

V and J are TRBV20-1 and TRBJ2-7, with a tentative D call TRBD2 (5 bases). From germline, CDR1 is DFQATT and CDR2 SNEGSKA (reference sequence). V lost 0 bases, J lost 11 bases, and 11 bases lay in between. CDR3 length: 11 residues. The CDR3 bases are TGCAGTGCTAGAGATACGCCGGAGGAGTACTTC. Protein product: CSARDTPEEYF.

The rearrangement joins TRBV19 to TRBJ2-7, with 11 bases matching TRBD2. The germline V gene encodes CDR1 LNHDA and CDR2 SQIVND (reference sequence). The CDR3 length is 17 residues. The V gene end was trimmed by 5 bases and the J gene end by 0 bases; junction bases not matched to a gene: 9. The CDR3 sequence is CASSSGTSGSYSYEQYF. The CDR3, as DNA: TGTGCCAGTAGTTCAGGGACTAGCGGTTCTTACTCCTACGAGCAGTACTTC.

With regard to this clone: Other DNA sequences from this sample encode an identical CDR3 as well. The V gene is TRBV7-9, the J gene TRBJ1-1, with D maybe TRBD1 (5 bases). CDR3 length equals 14 residues. Germline loops: CDR1 SEHNR, CDR2 FQNEAQ (reference sequence). The germline V and J ends were trimmed by 4 bases and 1 base, with 10 bases remaining between them. CDR3 nucleotide sequence: TGTGCCAGCAGCTCTCAGGGAGGGAACACTGAAGCTTTCTTT. Translated: CASSSQGGNTEAFF.

This clone appeared once. The chain is built from TRBV5-1 and TRBJ2-6; perhaps TRBD1 as D (6 bases). This CDR3 is 15 amino acids long. V lost 0 bases, J lost 2 bases, and 6 bases lay in between. Germline V gene data show CDR1 as SGHRS and CDR2 as YFSETQ. Written as DNA, the CDR3 is TGCGCCAGCAGCTTGGCAGGGGCTGGGGCCAACGTCCTGACTTTC. It specifies CASSLAGAGANVLTF.

The chain joins TRBV4-2 to TRBJ2-1; the match to TRBD2 covers 13 bases. The J segment lost 9 bases and the V segment lost 2 bases, leaving 4 bases of the junction unmatched. The CDR3 is 15 amino acids. CDR1 is LGHNA and CDR2 is YNFKEQ in the germline V gene. CDR3 protein: CASSQRTSGRAEQFF. The CDR3 DNA sequence: TGTGCCAGCAGCCAAAGAACTAGCGGGAGGGCTGAGCAGTTCTTC.

This clone appeared once. CDR3 loop: CAQSGGGLQPQHF. For the CDR3, the DNA is TGTGCCCAATCGGGAGGGGGGCTTCAGCCCCAGCATTTT. The chain recombines TRBV30 with TRBJ1-5, with TRBD1 as a possible D gene (6 bases). The germline V gene has CDR1 GTSNPN and CDR2 SVGIG (reference sequence). V was cut by 8 bases and J by 6 bases, with 17 bases left in between. The CDR3 sequence is 13 residues long.

The rearrangement joins TRBV9 to TRBJ2-2, with TRBD2 matching 11 bases. The V gene end was trimmed by 4 bases and the J gene end by 2 bases; junction bases not matched to a gene: 4. The CDR3 is 16 residues long. Looked up from germline, CDR1 is SGDLS and CDR2 is YYNGEE. The CDR3 DNA reads TGTGCCAGCAGCCCTACTAGCGGGAGAAACACCGGGGAGCTGTTTTTT. Translating gives CASSPTSGRNTGELFF.

V gene TRBV30 combines with J gene TRBJ1-1, with D possibly being TRBD1 (5 bases). The CDR3 runs 13 residues. V was pared by 1 base and J by 4 bases, with 10 bases between. Germline V CDR1 and CDR2: GTSNPN, SVGIG (reference sequence). CDR3 residues: CAWSGDSTTEAFF. The CDR3 DNA reads TGTGCCTGGAGTGGGGACTCCACCACTGAAGCTTTCTTT.

This chain joins TRBV5-6 and TRBJ2-7, with TRBD2 as a possible D gene (6 bases). The CDR3 totals 13 residues. The germline gives CDR1 SGHDT, CDR2 YYEEEE. V lost 4 bases, J lost 2 bases, and 10 bases lay in between. CDR3 DNA sequence: TGTGCCAGCAGCCCCCCGGGGGCCTACGAGCAGTACTTC. It is translated as CASSPPGAYEQYF. Full variable domain (missing parts from reference TRBV5-6 and TRBJ2-7): DAGVTQSPTHLIKTRGQQVTLRCSPKSGHDTVSWYQQALGQGPQFIFQYYEEEERQRGNFPDRFSGHQFPNYSSELNVNALLLGDSALYLCASSPPGAYEQYFGPGTRLTVT.